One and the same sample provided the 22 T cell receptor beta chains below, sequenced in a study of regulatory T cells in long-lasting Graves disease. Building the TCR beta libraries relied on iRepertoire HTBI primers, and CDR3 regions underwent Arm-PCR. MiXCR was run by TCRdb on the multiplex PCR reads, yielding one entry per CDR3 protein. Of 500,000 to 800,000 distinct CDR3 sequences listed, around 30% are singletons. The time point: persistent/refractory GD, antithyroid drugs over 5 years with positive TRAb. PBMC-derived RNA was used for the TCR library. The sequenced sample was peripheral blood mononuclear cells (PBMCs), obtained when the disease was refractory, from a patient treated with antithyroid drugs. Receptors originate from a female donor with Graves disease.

The CDR3 nucleotides read TGTGCCAGCAGCCCGTGGGGGGACAGCGCCTATGAGTCGTACACTGAAGCTTTCTTT. Translation: CASSPWGDSAYESYTEAFF. V is TRBV7-9 and J is TRBJ1-1; 7 nucleotides match TRBD1. The CDR3 loop spans 19 amino acids. The germline V gene encodes CDR1 SEHNR and CDR2 FQNEAQ (reference sequence). V lost 5 bases to trimming and J lost 3 bases; unmatched junction nucleotides: 21.

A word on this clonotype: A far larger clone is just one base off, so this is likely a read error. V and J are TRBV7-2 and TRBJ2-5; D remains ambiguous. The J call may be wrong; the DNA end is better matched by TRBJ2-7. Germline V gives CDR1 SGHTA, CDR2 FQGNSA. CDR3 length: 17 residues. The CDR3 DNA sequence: TGTGCCAGCAGTTTAGGGCCGTCTCATGTGCTATCTGGCGAGCAGTACTTC. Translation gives CASSLGPSHVLSGEQYF.

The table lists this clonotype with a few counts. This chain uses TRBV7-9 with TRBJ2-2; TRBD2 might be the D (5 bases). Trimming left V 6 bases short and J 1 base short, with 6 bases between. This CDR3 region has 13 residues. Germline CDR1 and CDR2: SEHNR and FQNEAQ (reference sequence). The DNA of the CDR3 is TGTGCCAGCAGGGGGAGGAACACCGGGGAGCTGTTTTTT. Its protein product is CASRGRNTGELFF.

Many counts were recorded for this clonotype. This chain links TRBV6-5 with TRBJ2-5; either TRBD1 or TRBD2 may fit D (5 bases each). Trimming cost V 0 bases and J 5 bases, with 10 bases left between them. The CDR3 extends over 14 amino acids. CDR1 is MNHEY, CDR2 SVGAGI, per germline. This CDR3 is CASSYSGRDETQYF. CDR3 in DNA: TGTGCCAGCAGTTACTCGGGCAGGGACGAGACCCAGTACTTC.

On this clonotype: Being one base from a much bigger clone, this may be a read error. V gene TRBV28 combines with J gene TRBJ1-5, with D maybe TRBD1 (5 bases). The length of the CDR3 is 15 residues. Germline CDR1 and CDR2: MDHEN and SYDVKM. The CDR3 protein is CASSPPGAGNRPQHF. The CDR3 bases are TGTGCCAGCAGTCCCCCCGGGGCTGGCAATCGGCCCCAGCATTTT.

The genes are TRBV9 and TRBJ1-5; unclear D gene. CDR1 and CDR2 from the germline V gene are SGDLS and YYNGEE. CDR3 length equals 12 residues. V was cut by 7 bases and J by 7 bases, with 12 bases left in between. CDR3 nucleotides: TGTGCCAGCGTACGGAGACCCCAGCCCCAGCATTTT. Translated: CASVRRPQPQHF.

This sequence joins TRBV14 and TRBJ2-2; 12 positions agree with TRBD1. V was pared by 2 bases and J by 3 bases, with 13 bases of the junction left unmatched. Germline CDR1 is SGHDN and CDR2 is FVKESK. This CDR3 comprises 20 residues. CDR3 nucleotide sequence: TGTGCCAGCAGCCAACCGAACCGGGACAGGGGGCGAGTCGACACCGGGGAGCTGTTTTTT. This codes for CASSQPNRDRGRVDTGELFF.

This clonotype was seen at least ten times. In nucleotides, the CDR3 is TGTGCCAGCAGTTTATTTGGGCCTCCTCAATCCTACGAGCAGTACTTC. This encodes CASSLFGPPQSYEQYF. The chain joins TRBV27 to TRBJ2-7; the D is unclear. The CDR3 runs 16 residues. Trimming pared 1 base from V and 1 base from J, leaving 14 bases between. The germline V gene has CDR1 MNHEY and CDR2 SMNVEV (reference sequence).

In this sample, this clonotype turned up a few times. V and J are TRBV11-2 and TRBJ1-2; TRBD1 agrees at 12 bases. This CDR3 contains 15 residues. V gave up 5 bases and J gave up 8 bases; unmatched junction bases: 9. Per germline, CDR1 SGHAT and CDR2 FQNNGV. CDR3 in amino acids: CASSLTGTGGAGYTF. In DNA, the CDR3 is TGTGCCAGCAGCCTTACCGGGACAGGGGGCGCCGGCTACACCTTC.

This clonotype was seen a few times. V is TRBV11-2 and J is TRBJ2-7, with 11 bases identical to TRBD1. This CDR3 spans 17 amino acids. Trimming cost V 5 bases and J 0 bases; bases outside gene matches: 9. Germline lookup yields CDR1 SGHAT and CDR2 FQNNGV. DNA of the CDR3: TGTGCCAGCAGCCACGGGACAGGGGGTGAAGACTCCTACGAGCAGTACTTC. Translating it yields CASSHGTGGEDSYEQYF. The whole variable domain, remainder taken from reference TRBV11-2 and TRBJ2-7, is EAGVAQSPRYKIIEKRQSVAFWCNPISGHATLYWYQQILGQGPKLLIQFQNNGVVDDSQLPKDRFSAERLKGVDSTLKIQPAKLEDSAVYLCASSHGTGGEDSYEQYFGPGTRLTVT.

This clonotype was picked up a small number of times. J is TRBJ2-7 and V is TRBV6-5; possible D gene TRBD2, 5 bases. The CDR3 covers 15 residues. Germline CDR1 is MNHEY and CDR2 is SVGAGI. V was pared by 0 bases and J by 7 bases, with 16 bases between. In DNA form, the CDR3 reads TGTGCCAGCAGTTACTCTCGGACGGGGATCTATGAGCAGTACTTC. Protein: CASSYSRTGIYEQYF.

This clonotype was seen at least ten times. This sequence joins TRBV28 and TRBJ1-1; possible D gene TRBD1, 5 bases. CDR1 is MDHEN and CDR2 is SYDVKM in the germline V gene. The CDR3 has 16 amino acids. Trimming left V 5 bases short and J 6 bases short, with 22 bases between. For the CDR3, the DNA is TGTGCCAGCAGTACAAAACGGTGGGGGGGATCGGCTGAAGCTTTCTTT. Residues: CASSTKRWGGSAEAFF. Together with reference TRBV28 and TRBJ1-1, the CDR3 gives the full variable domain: DVKVTQSSRYLVKRTGEKVFLECVQDMDHENMFWYRQDPGLGLRLIYFSYDVKMKEKGDIPEGYSVSREKKERFSLILESASTNQTSMYLCASSTKRWGGSAEAFFGQGTRLTVV.

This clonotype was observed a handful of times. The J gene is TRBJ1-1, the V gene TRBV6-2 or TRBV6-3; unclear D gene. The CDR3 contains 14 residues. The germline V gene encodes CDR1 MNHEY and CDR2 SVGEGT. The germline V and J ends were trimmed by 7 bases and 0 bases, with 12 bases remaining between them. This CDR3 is CASKADTMNTEAFF. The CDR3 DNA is TGTGCCAGCAAAGCCGACACCATGAACACTGAAGCTTTCTTT.

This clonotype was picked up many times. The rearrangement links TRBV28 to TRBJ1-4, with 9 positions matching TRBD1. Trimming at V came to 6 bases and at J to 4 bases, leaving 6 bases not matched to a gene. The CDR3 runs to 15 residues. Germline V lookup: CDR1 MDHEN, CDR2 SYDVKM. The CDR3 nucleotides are TGTGCCAGCAGCTTACCGGGACAGGGTAATGAAAAACTGTTTTTT. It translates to CASSLPGQGNEKLFF. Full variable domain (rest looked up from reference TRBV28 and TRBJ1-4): DVKVTQSSRYLVKRTGEKVFLECVQDMDHENMFWYRQDPGLGLRLIYFSYDVKMKEKGDIPEGYSVSREKKERFSLILESASTNQTSMYLCASSLPGQGNEKLFFGSGTQLSVL.

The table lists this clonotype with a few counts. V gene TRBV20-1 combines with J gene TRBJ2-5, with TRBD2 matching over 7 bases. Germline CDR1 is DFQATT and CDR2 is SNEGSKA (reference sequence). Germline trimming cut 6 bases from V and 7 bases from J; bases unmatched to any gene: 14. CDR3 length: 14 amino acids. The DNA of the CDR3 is TGCAGTGCAGATGCTAGCGGACCCCTGGGGACCCAGTACTTC. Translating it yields CSADASGPLGTQYF.

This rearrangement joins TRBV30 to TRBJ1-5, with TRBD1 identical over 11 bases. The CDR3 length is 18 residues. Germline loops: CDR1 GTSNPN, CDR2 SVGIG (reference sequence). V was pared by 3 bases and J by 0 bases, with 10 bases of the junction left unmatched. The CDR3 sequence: CAWRGGTGGVLSNQPQHF. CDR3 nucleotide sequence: TGTGCCTGGAGGGGAGGGACAGGGGGAGTACTTAGCAATCAGCCCCAGCATTTT.

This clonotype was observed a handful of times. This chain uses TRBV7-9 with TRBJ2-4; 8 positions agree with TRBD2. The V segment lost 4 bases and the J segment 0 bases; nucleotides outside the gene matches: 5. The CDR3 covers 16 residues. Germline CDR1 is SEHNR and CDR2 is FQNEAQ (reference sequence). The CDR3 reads CASSSIAGRAKNIQYF. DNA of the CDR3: TGTGCCAGCAGCTCCATAGCGGGAAGAGCCAAAAACATTCAGTACTTC.

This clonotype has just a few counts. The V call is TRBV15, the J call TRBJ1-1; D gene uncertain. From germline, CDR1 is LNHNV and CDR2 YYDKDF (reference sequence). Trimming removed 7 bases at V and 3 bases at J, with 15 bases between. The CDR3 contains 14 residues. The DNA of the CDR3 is TGTGCCACCACCCTTAGCACAGCTGACACTGAAGCTTTCTTT. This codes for CATTLSTADTEAFF.

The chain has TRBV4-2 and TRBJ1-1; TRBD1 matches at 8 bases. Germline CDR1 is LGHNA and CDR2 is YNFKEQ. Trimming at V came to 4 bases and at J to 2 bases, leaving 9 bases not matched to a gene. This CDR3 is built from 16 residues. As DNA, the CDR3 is TGTGCCAGCAGCCGGGGACAGGAACTAACTAACACTGAAGCTTTCTTT. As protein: CASSRGQELTNTEAFF.

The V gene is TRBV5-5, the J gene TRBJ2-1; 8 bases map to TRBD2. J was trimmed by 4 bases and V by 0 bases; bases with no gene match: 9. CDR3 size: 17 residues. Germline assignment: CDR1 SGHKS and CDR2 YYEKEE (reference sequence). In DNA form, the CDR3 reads TGTGCCAGCAGCTTGGTCGGGAGCGGGAGACCATACAATGAGCAGTTCTTC. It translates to CASSLVGSGRPYNEQFF.

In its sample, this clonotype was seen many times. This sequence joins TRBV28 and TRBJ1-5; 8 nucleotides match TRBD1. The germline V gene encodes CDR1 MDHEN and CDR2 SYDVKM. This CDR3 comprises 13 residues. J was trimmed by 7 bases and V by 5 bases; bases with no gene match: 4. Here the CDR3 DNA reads TGTGCCAGCAGTCACGGACAGGGCCAGCCCCAGCATTTT. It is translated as CASSHGQGQPQHF.

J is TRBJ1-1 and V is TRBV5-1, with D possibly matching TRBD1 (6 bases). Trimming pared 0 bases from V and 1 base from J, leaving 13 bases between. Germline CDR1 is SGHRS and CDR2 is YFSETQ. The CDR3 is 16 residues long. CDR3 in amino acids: CASSLAGQPTNTEAFF. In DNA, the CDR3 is TGCGCCAGCAGCTTGGCAGGACAGCCGACGAACACTGAAGCTTTCTTT.